Shown below are 25 T cell receptor beta chains from a single sample sequenced in a study of response to subunit inactivated influenza vaccine. TCRdb called the RT-PCR reads again in MiXCR, with one record for every CDR3 protein. The sample contains hundreds of thousands of distinct CDR3 sequences, 11% to 15% of which appear only once. This sample comprised PBMCs from blood, obtained less than 15 days before vaccination. The receptors shown here come from a man in his forties or fifties who received an inactivated influenza vaccine.

This clonotype has only a few counts. CDR3 DNA: TGTGCCAGCAGTCTCTCCGTGGCCTACGAGCAGTACTTC. Protein product: CASSLSVAYEQYF. This sequence joins TRBV12-3 or TRBV12-4 and TRBJ2-7; D is unclear. The CDR3 length is 13 residues. V was trimmed by 5 bases and J by 2 bases, leaving 10 bases between them.

This chain uses TRBV4-1 with TRBJ1-5; TRBD1 might be the D (6 bases). Deletions cut 0 bases from V and 5 bases from J, with 17 bases between. From germline, CDR1 is MGHRA and CDR2 YSYEKL. The CDR3 runs 17 residues. The DNA of the CDR3 is TGCGCCAGCAGCCAAGATCACGTTGGGGGCCGGGATCAGCCCCAGCATTTT. It translates to CASSQDHVGGRDQPQHF.

This clonotype was recorded many times. V and J are TRBV12-3 or TRBV12-4 and TRBJ1-2; D remains unclear. V was cut by 5 bases and J by 3 bases, with 10 bases left in between. The CDR3 runs 13 residues. For the CDR3, the DNA is TGTGCCAGCAGTCGGGCTGGGCACTATGGCTACACCTTC. This sequence encodes CASSRAGHYGYTF.

The chain uses TRBV7-2 and TRBJ2-5; possibly TRBD2 for D (6 bases). Trimming pared 10 bases from V and 7 bases from J, leaving 16 bases between. Per germline, CDR1 SGHTA and CDR2 FQGNSA. This CDR3 is built from 12 residues. Here the CDR3 reads CATTTLGGTQYF. In DNA, the CDR3 is TGTGCCACTACGACACTGGGAGGGACCCAGTACTTC.

This clonotype occurred a few times. The chain has TRBV4-2 and TRBJ1-5, with 7 bases lining up with TRBD1. This CDR3 is 15 amino acids long. V trimming: 1 base; J trimming: 5 bases; junction bases outside the gene matches: 5. CDR1 and CDR2 from the germline V gene are LGHNA and YNFKEQ. Here the CDR3 DNA reads TGTGCCAGCAGCCAAGCGGACAGGACCGATCAGCCCCAGCATTTT. It translates to CASSQADRTDQPQHF.

The V gene is TRBV29-1, the J gene TRBJ2-7; 9 positions agree with TRBD2. Germline V gives CDR1 SQVTM, CDR2 ANQGSEA. V trimming: 5 bases; J trimming: 3 bases; junction bases outside the gene matches: 2. The CDR3 sequence is 12 residues long. CDR3 protein: CSVSGRNYEQYF. The CDR3 DNA sequence: TGCAGCGTTAGCGGGAGGAACTACGAGCAGTACTTC.

This clonotype was detected many times. The V gene is TRBV7-6, the J gene TRBJ2-3; 12 bases agree with TRBD2. Germline loops: CDR1 SGHVS, CDR2 FNYEAQ. The CDR3 loop spans 17 amino acids. V was pared by 4 bases and J by 8 bases, with 13 bases of the junction left unmatched. The CDR3 protein is CASSSWTSGNQGVTQYF. The CDR3 DNA sequence: TGTGCCAGCAGCTCTTGGACTAGCGGGAACCAGGGGGTTACGCAGTATTTT.

The gene calls are TRBV6-1 and TRBJ2-1; 12 nucleotides align to TRBD1. The CDR3 contains 15 residues. V lost 6 bases to trimming and J lost 4 bases; unmatched junction nucleotides: 4. The germline gives CDR1 MNHNS, CDR2 SASEGT. The CDR3 here is CASRGGQGAYNEQFF. The CDR3 DNA reads as TGTGCCAGCAGGGGGGGACAGGGGGCATACAATGAGCAGTTCTTC.

The rearrangement links TRBV29-1 to TRBJ1-1; D remains unclear. CDR1 and CDR2 from the germline V gene are SQVTM and ANQGSEA. Trimming shortened V by 8 bases and J by 4 bases, and 14 bases separated the two germline ends. The CDR3 spans 12 residues. This CDR3 reads CSSKWGSTEAFF. As DNA, the CDR3 is TGCAGCTCCAAATGGGGTTCCACTGAAGCTTTCTTT.

This clonotype was recorded many times. This chain connects TRBV5-1 to TRBJ1-2, with D maybe TRBD1 (5 bases). CDR1 SGHRS and CDR2 YFSETQ come from the germline V gene. V was clipped by 4 bases and J by 1 base, with 20 bases between them. The CDR3 loop spans 17 amino acids. CDR3 sequence (DNA): TGCGCCAGCAGCCCCGAGAACAGGTTCCGCATTAACTATGGCTACACCTTC. Amino acids: CASSPENRFRINYGYTF. Drawing the rest from reference TRBV5-1 and TRBJ1-2, the complete variable domain is KAGVTQTPRYLIKTRGQQVTLSCSPISGHRSVSWYQQTPGQGLQFLFEYFSETQRNKGNFPGRFSGRQFSNSRSEMNVSTLELGDSALYLCASSPENRFRINYGYTFGSGTRLTVV.

This clonotype was counted only a few times. The rearrangement joins TRBV2 to TRBJ2-4; 9 bases are a match to TRBD2. V shed 2 bases and J 1 base; nucleotides not matched to a gene: 12. CDR3 size: 19 residues. Germline CDR1 SNHLY, CDR2 FYNNEI. The CDR3 bases are TGTGCCAGCAGTGAATTTTCTAGCGGGGCCCCGCCTGCCAAAAACATTCAGTACTTC. As protein: CASSEFSSGAPPAKNIQYF.

Turning to this clonotype: At one end the junction does not follow the germline gene, possibly because of a read error. The chain links TRBV4-2 to TRBJ2-2, with 9 bases that match TRBD1. Looked up from germline, CDR1 is LGHNA and CDR2 is YNFKEQ. The CDR3 is 16 amino acids. The CDR3 is CASSHGDRVETGEQFF. CDR3 nucleotides: TGTGCCAGCAGCCATGGGGACAGGGTAGAGACCGGGGAGCAGTTTTTT.

This clonotype was counted only a few times. V and J are TRBV24-1 and TRBJ1-1; D is unclear. Germline loops: CDR1 KGHDR, CDR2 SFDVKD. There are 13 residues in the CDR3. Trimming took 5 bases from V and 1 from J, leaving 7 bases between them. The DNA of the CDR3 is TGTGCCACCAGTGCCCTGGGGAACACTGAAGCTTTCTTT. Its protein product is CATSALGNTEAFF.

The CDR3 is CSVDRRNTEAFF. Written as DNA, the CDR3 is TGCAGCGTGGACAGGAGGAACACTGAAGCTTTCTTT. The J gene is TRBJ1-1, the V gene TRBV29-1, with 7 bases that match TRBD1. Germline loops: CDR1 SQVTM, CDR2 ANQGSEA. The length of the CDR3 is 12 residues. J gave up 1 base and V 6 bases, and 2 bases lay outside the gene matches.

This clonotype has just a few counts. This sequence joins TRBV20-1 and TRBJ2-5, with TRBD1 as a possible D gene (5 bases). This CDR3 spans 12 amino acids. Germline values: CDR1 DFQATT, CDR2 SNEGSKA (reference sequence). The germline V and J ends were trimmed by 4 bases and 2 bases, with 8 bases remaining between them. This chain's CDR3 is CSAMQGQETQYF. CDR3 nucleotide sequence: TGCAGTGCTATGCAGGGACAAGAGACCCAGTACTTC.

The chain recombines TRBV5-5 with TRBJ1-6, with 10 bases matching TRBD1. Trimming at V came to 4 bases and at J to 7 bases, leaving 5 bases not matched to a gene. CDR1 SGHKS and CDR2 YYEKEE come from the germline V gene (reference sequence). The CDR3 covers 15 residues. CDR3 protein: CASSGDRGRNSPLHF. CDR3 sequence (DNA): TGTGCCAGCAGCGGAGACAGGGGGCGAAATTCACCCCTCCACTTT.

This clonotype was seen only a few times. This CDR3 is CASSPQVYQPQHF. As DNA, the CDR3 is TGTGCCAGCAGCCCCCAGGTTTATCAGCCCCAGCATTTT. The V gene is TRBV7-2, the J gene TRBJ1-5; D unresolved. The CDR3 has 13 amino acids. Trimming stripped 5 bases from V and 5 bases from J, with 10 bases between. Germline V gene sequence: CDR1 SGHTA, CDR2 FQGNSA.

This clonotype showed up just a few times. The rearrangement joins TRBV12-3 or TRBV12-4 to TRBJ1-5; maybe TRBD1 (5 bases). The V gene lost 6 bases and the J gene lost 5 bases, with 20 bases spanning the gap. The CDR3 contains 16 residues. The CDR3 loop reads CASSTSVGAGDQPQHF. The CDR3 DNA sequence: TGTGCCAGCAGCACTTCGGTGGGAGCGGGGGATCAGCCCCAGCATTTT.

This clonotype was observed a handful of times. This sequence joins TRBV6-1 and TRBJ2-1; a weak D match, TRBD2 (5 bases). V was shortened by 6 bases and J by 4 bases, with 22 bases between the two germline ends. Germline V lookup: CDR1 MNHNS, CDR2 SASEGT. This CDR3 is built from 17 residues. CDR3 in amino acids: CASSPGQGGLPYNEQFF. DNA for the CDR3: TGTGCCAGCAGCCCCGGCCAAGGAGGCCTCCCTTACAATGAGCAGTTCTTC.

This clonotype was picked up a small number of times. The rearrangement joins TRBV6-2 or TRBV6-3 to TRBJ2-3; tentatively, D is TRBD1 (6 bases). V lost 7 bases and J 0 bases, leaving 17 bases between the germline ends. Germline V lookup: CDR1 MNHEY, CDR2 SVGEGT. CDR3 length equals 16 residues. Written as DNA, the CDR3 is TGTGCCAGCATTCGTGCAAACAGGGCTAGCACAGATACGCAGTATTTT. It translates to CASIRANRASTDTQYF.

This chain uses TRBV7-9 with TRBJ1-1; weak D call: TRBD1 (5 bases). The length of the CDR3 is 13 residues. Between the trimmed V and J ends, which lost 3 bases and 7 bases, there was a span of 12 bases. CDR1 and CDR2 from the germline V gene are SEHNR and FQNEAQ (reference sequence). CDR3 nucleotide sequence: TGTGCCAGCAGCTTGGTGGTGGGGCTTGAAGCTTTCTTT. Its translation is CASSLVVGLEAFF.

This clonotype was detected a few times. The chain couples TRBV4-3 to TRBJ2-1; no firm D call. V dropped 1 base and J dropped 6 bases, with 10 bases sitting between them. This CDR3 contains 14 residues. Germline V gene lookup returns CDR1 LGHNA and CDR2 YSLEER. The CDR3 region is CASSQVALFNEQFF. CDR3 nucleotide sequence: TGCGCCAGCAGCCAAGTTGCTCTCTTCAATGAGCAGTTCTTC.

This clonotype was observed a few times. This rearrangement joins TRBV11-1 to TRBJ2-7; D might be TRBD2 (6 bases). Deletions cut 2 bases from V and 5 bases from J, with 10 bases between. CDR1 SGHAT and CDR2 FQDESV come from the germline V gene (reference sequence). This CDR3 comprises 13 residues. The CDR3 DNA reads TGTGCCAGCAGCTTACGGCGACTAGACGAGCAGTACTTC. Residues: CASSLRRLDEQYF.

The sample holds many counts of this clonotype. CDR3 loop: CASSFGGAKTQYF. The CDR3 DNA reads as TGTGCCAGCAGTTTTGGGGGCGCGAAGACCCAGTACTTC. The chain employs TRBV12-3 or TRBV12-4 and TRBJ2-5; D possibly corresponds to TRBD1 (6 bases). Trimming removed 3 bases from V and 6 bases from J, with 11 bases in between. CDR3 length: 13 residues.

This clonotype showed up just a few times. This rearrangement joins TRBV11-1 to TRBJ2-1; tentatively, D is TRBD1 (6 bases). The CDR3 consists of 17 residues. The germline V and J ends were trimmed by 0 bases and 1 base, with 13 bases remaining between them. From germline, CDR1 is SGHAT and CDR2 FQDESV (reference sequence). The CDR3 is CASSLAPGQRSYNEQFF. The CDR3 coding sequence is TGTGCCAGCAGCTTAGCACCAGGACAGAGGTCCTACAATGAGCAGTTCTTC.